A selection of T cell receptor beta chains follows, all from one sample in a study of shared clonotypes between healthy human individuals. Profiled with immunoSEQ multiplex PCR; TCRdb holds only in-frame clones, not every one. The sample records some 380,000 clones, just over 95% being singletons. Source material: memory CD8+ T cells sorted from blood. The receptor set was obtained from a man in his thirties or forties in good health. CDR3s include the opening cysteine and the closing phenylalanine or tryptophan. Fields, in order: D gene, J gene, V gene, CDR3 DNA, CDR3 protein. The D gene is left open where the match is weak.

- | TRBJ1-2 | TRBV7-9 | TGTGCCAGCAGCTCCCCAGGGATACGCTACACCTTC | CASSSPGIRYTF
- | TRBJ2-1 | TRBV29-1 | TGCAGCGTTGCGGGTTACAATGAGCAGTTCTTC | CSVAGYNEQFF
- | TRBJ1-5 | TRBV4-1 | TGCGCCAGCAGCCGCACAGCGCTCAATAATCAGCCCCAGCATTTT | CASSRTALNNQPQHF
- | TRBJ2-7 | TRBV30 | TGTGCCTGGAGTGCAGGGGCCTACGAGCAGTACTTC | CAWSAGAYEQYF
- | TRBJ2-1 | TRBV4-1 | TGCGCCAGCAGCACTCAGGTTTCGAGCTCCTACAATGAGCAGTTCTTC | CASSTQVSSSYNEQFF
TRBD2 | TRBJ2-5 | TRBV7-2 | TGTGCCAGCAGCTTAAGCGGGGTTTTTAGGCCTCAAGAGACCCAGTACTTC | CASSLSGVFRPQETQYF
TRBD2 | TRBJ2-7 | TRBV6-5 | TGTGCCAGCAGCAAAGCGGGAGGTAGAACCTACGAGCAGTACTTC | CASSKAGGRTYEQYF
- | TRBJ2-7 | TRBV5-1 | TGCGCCAGCGCATTTAGGCAGGGGCCTTATTTCTCCTACGAGCAGTACTTC | CASAFRQGPYFSYEQYF
- | TRBJ1-2 | TRBV20-1 | TGCAGTGCTAGTATTAACTATGGCTACACCTTC | CSASINYGYTF
- | TRBJ1-2 | TRBV6-1 | TGTGCCAGCAGCCCCCTAAGCTGGGGGGGCGGCTACACCTTC | CASSPLSWGGGYTF